This TCR beta chain was sequenced during a study of PD-L1 blockade in urothelial cancer. Study overall: Atezolizumab (1,200 mg intravenously every 3 weeks) began in about 2014 for patients.

The sample's time point: peripheral blood 6 weeks after treatment start. This CDR3 has 14 residues. The V end was cut by 9 bases, the J end by 6 bases, with 15 bases between. Germline CDR1 is MNHNY and CDR2 is SVGAGI (reference sequence). Spiking each PCR with synthetic TCR analog templates was performed. Method: immunoSEQ multiplex PCR; TCRdb's copy keeps in-frame clones and lacks some. The sample yields around 46,000 clones, around nine tenths seen once. This receptor was taken from a man in his sixties with urothelial cancer. The source was PBMCs, collected around atezolizumab (anti-PD-L1) treatment. The gene calls are TRBV6-6 and TRBJ1-6, with D maybe TRBD1 (5 bases). Here the CDR3 DNA reads TGTGCCAGTCGGTTGGAGACAGTTAATTCACCCCTCCACTTT. It specifies CASRLETVNSPLHF.